Included here is one T cell receptor (beta chain) sequence, with context. The record originates from a study of blood T cell repertoires in COVID-19. Sequencing used immunoSEQ multiplex PCR; TCRdb keeps in-frame clones, though not all of them. In the table there are roughly 200,000 clones, about four fifths of which are singletons. Input material: peripheral blood. The TCR sequence derives from a woman aged 40-49 years with COVID-19, enrolled during active disease.

The CDR3: CASSSSAGDSNQPQHF. CDR3 sequence (DNA): TGTGCCAGCAGTTCCTCTGCAGGGGATAGCAATCAGCCCCAGCATTTT. The chain is built from TRBV27 and TRBJ1-5; the D gene is possibly TRBD1 (6 bases). The V end was cut by 4 bases, the J end by 0 bases, with 13 bases between. CDR1 and CDR2 from the germline V gene are MNHEY and SMNVEV (reference sequence). This CDR3 has 16 residues.